The entry below gives a single T cell receptor (beta chain) sequence along with its context. V was clipped by 0 bases and J by 2 bases; unmatched bases: 4. The length of the CDR3 is 16 residues. The germline V gene encodes CDR1 SGHRS and CDR2 YFSETQ. The data derive from a study of T-cell memory formation after mild COVID-19. Each CDR3 protein is one row after TCRdb ran MiXCR on the 5' RACE reads. The sample gives more than 150,000 distinct CDR3 sequences, around a sixth of which show up once; around 3.9% is in the top ten. The chain joins TRBV5-1 to TRBJ2-3, with 9 bases lining up with TRBD2. Sequenced sample: PBMCs or a T cell subset sorted from them (not recorded which). This sequence was found in a man between 18 and 35 years old who had mild COVID-19 (a few samples of this study predate the infection). Cell type and time point are not known. CDR3 region: CASSLGLAEVTDTQYF. The DNA for the CDR3 is TGCGCCAGCAGCTTGGGACTAGCGGAAGTCACAGATACGCAGTATTTT.